This TCR beta chain was obtained from a study of blood T cell repertoires in COVID-19. Sequenced by immunoSEQ multiplex PCR; TCRdb stores in-frame clones only, minus some. The sample holds nearly 80,000 clones, approximately 78% seen once. CDR1 SGHRS and CDR2 YFSETQ come from the germline V gene. V was pared by 4 bases and J by 5 bases, with 16 bases between. CDR3 size: 16 residues. Sequences were obtained from peripheral blood. V and J are TRBV5-1 and TRBJ1-6, with D perhaps matching TRBD1 (5 bases). This receptor was obtained from a woman in her 70s with acute or convalescent COVID-19. The CDR3 DNA reads as TGCGCCAGCAGCCTCCGGGCGGGGGAAAATAATTCACCCCTCCACTTT. This gives the protein CASSLRAGENNSPLHF.